This TCR beta chain was recovered during a study of OX40 agonist ivuxolimab in advanced cancers. Across the study: Patients received intravenous ivuxolimab every 2 weeks at 0.01 to 10 mg/kg. Melanoma, hepatocellular carcinoma, head and neck or renal cell cancer occurred in dose-escalation patients. Overall study results and limits: Some patients who did not respond also had low normalized T-cell clonal expansion.

Clones were read by immunoSEQ multiplex PCR, and TCRdb kept only the in-frame ones, dropping some. The sample has roughly 56,000 clones, 80% to 90% seen once. Concerning this clone: Its antigen is not known.

Germline V gene data show CDR1 as SGHTA and CDR2 as FQGTGA. The CDR3 is made up of 15 amino acids. Trimming took 4 bases from V and 5 from J; bases not matched to a gene: 7. Source: CD4+ or CD8+ T cells sorted from blood, taken in a trial of the OX40 agonist ivuxolimab. This clonotype was obtained from an adult with an advanced solid tumor such as melanoma, head and neck, liver or kidney cancer. This rearrangement joins TRBV7-3 to TRBJ2-3, with 9 nucleotides matching TRBD1. The CDR3 DNA follows: TGTGCCAGCAGCTATGGTACAGGGGGCCGAGATACGCAGTATTTT. The encoded protein is CASSYGTGGRDTQYF.